A single sample is the source of the 31 T cell receptor beta chains below, sequenced in a study of breast tumors, draining lymph nodes, adjacent tissues. Breast cancer patients provided tissue from their axillary draining lymph nodes. Each CDR3 protein is one row after TCRdb ran MiXCR on the multiplex PCR reads. The sample carries 85,000 to 130,000 distinct CDR3 sequences, roughly 33% recorded once. Sample: axillary lymph node tissue. The receptors here all came from a female donor with breast cancer. Some clones in this sample may be carry-over from other donors' samples.

At least ten counts were recorded for this clonotype. This chain links TRBV5-1 with TRBJ2-2; TRBD2 matches 9 bases. V was clipped by 0 bases and J by 7 bases; unmatched bases: 7. This CDR3 spans 16 amino acids. Germline CDR1 SGHRS, CDR2 YFSETQ. The CDR3 spells CASSLVAGGPIGELFF. As DNA, the CDR3 is TGCGCCAGCAGCTTGGTGGCGGGGGGGCCGATCGGGGAGCTGTTTTTT.

This clonotype came up many times. The chain is built from TRBV10-2 and TRBJ2-1; 9 bases agree with TRBD2. Germline V gene data show CDR1 as WSHSY and CDR2 as SAAADI. The CDR3 totals 15 residues. The trim removed 7 bases at V and 6 bases at J, leaving 10 bases unmatched. CDR3: CASTGTREGTNEQFF. CDR3 coding DNA: TGCGCCAGCACCGGGACGCGGGAGGGGACCAATGAGCAGTTCTTC.

There are many counts of this clonotype. The chain uses TRBV9 and TRBJ2-3, with D unresolved. The CDR3 consists of 16 residues. Per germline, CDR1 SGDLS and CDR2 YYNGEE. V was shortened by 0 bases and J by 0 bases, with 11 bases between the two germline ends. In DNA form, the CDR3 reads TGTGCCAGCAGCGTAGGGGCCTCGACCAGCACAGATACGCAGTATTTT. Translating it yields CASSVGASTSTDTQYF.

This clonotype was recorded at least ten times. The rearrangement joins TRBV18 to TRBJ1-5; D is perhaps TRBD1 (6 bases). V was trimmed by 4 bases and J by 7 bases, leaving 11 bases between them. The CDR3 contains 13 residues. Germline V gene sequence: CDR1 KGHSH, CDR2 LQKENI. CDR3: CASSRGAQQPQHF. The CDR3 DNA reads TGTGCCAGCTCACGGGGGGCCCAACAGCCCCAGCATTTT.

This clonotype showed up just once. This rearrangement joins TRBV7-2 to TRBJ1-5; the match to TRBD1 covers 7 bases. The CDR3 consists of 15 residues. The trim removed 1 base at V and 8 bases at J, leaving 8 bases unmatched. Germline CDR1 and CDR2: SGHTA and FQGNSA. The CDR3 DNA is TGTGCCAGCAGCTTAGGGGGGACAGTTGCAGAGCCCCAGCATTTT. The encoded protein is CASSLGGTVAEPQHF.

This clonotype appeared many times. V is TRBV2 and J is TRBJ1-2; no reliable D call. Trimming removed 7 bases at V and 0 bases at J, with 9 bases between. The CDR3 has 13 amino acids. Germline-derived CDR1 and CDR2 are SNHLY and FYNNEI. CDR3 bases: TGTGCCAGCACCGAATGGCCTAACTATGGCTACACCTTC. Translation: CASTEWPNYGYTF.

This clonotype was counted between two and nine times. A read error is possible here, since a much larger clone lies one base away. This chain links TRBV5-6 with TRBJ1-5; possibly TRBD1 for D (5 bases). In germline, CDR1 is SGHDT, CDR2 YYEEEE. V lost 6 bases and J 7 bases, leaving 17 bases between the germline ends. The CDR3 is made up of 14 amino acids. The DNA of the CDR3 is TGTGCCAGCACCTTAGGGGATCCTGGGCAGCCCCAGCATTTT. Residues: CASTLGDPGQPQHF.

This clonotype was counted at least ten times. CDR3 sequence reads: CATEGYSNQPQHF. The CDR3 DNA is TGTGCCACCGAGGGGTATAGCAATCAGCCCCAGCATTTT. V usage is TRBV6-1 and J usage is TRBJ1-5; TRBD1 is a possible D gene (5 bases). Germline assignment: CDR1 MNHNS and CDR2 SASEGT. CDR3 length equals 13 residues. Trimming took off 10 bases at V and 0 bases at J, with 10 bases between the two ends.

This clonotype was seen many times. The chain has TRBV25-1 and TRBJ1-2; TRBD1 agrees at 10 bases. This CDR3 region has 11 residues. Losses at the gene ends were 10 bases for V and 10 bases for J; bases not matched to a gene: 6. The germline V gene encodes CDR1 MGHDK and CDR2 SYGVNS. Here the CDR3 DNA reads TGTGCCATTAGAGGACAGGGGGACTACACCTTC. Amino acids: CAIRGQGDYTF.

This clonotype occurred many times. This CDR3 reads CASSESLGYQPQHF. The CDR3 region has the DNA TGTGCCAGTAGTGAGTCCTTGGGGTATCAGCCCCAGCATTTT. The chain uses TRBV19 and TRBJ1-5; D uncertain. Germline V CDR1 and CDR2: LNHDA, SQIVND (reference sequence). The CDR3 is 14 amino acids. V was shortened by 5 bases and J by 5 bases, with 13 bases between the two germline ends. Based on the CDR3 plus reference TRBV19 and TRBJ1-5, the full variable domain is DGGITQSPKYLFRKEGQNVTLSCEQNLNHDAMYWYRQDPGQGLRLIYYSQIVNDFQKGDIAEGYSVSREKKESFPLTVTSAQKNPTAFYLCASSESLGYQPQHFGDGTRLSIL.

This clonotype was observed many times. This chain joins TRBV12-3 or TRBV12-4 and TRBJ1-2; perhaps TRBD1 as D (5 bases). The CDR3 runs to 13 residues. V was clipped by 5 bases and J by 5 bases, with 12 bases between them. The CDR3 reads CASSKDTLYGYTF. CDR3 sequence (DNA): TGTGCCAGCAGTAAGGACACCCTATATGGCTACACCTTC.

The chain is built from TRBV28 and TRBJ1-5; 8 nucleotides agree with TRBD1. Germline lookup yields CDR1 MDHEN and CDR2 SYDVKM. CDR3 length equals 15 residues. V lost 4 bases to trimming and J lost 0 bases; unmatched junction nucleotides: 2. In nucleotides, the CDR3 is TGTGCCAGCAGTTCCGGGACAGGTAGCAATCAGCCCCAGCATTTT. Translated: CASSSGTGSNQPQHF.

In its sample, this clonotype was seen many times. The chain joins TRBV20-1 to TRBJ2-1; 8 nucleotides line up with TRBD2. The CDR3 has 12 residues. Germline loops: CDR1 DFQATT, CDR2 SNEGSKA (reference sequence). V gave up 3 bases and J gave up 12 bases; unmatched junction bases: 7. The CDR3 protein is CSASGLAVAQFF. CDR3 DNA: TGCAGTGCTAGTGGACTAGCTGTTGCGCAGTTCTTC.

This clonotype showed up many times. J is TRBJ2-3 and V is TRBV5-4; TRBD1 matches 7 bases. The germline V gene has CDR1 SGHNT and CDR2 YYREEE (reference sequence). The J segment lost 3 bases and the V segment lost 9 bases, leaving 7 bases of the junction unmatched. This CDR3 region has 13 residues. This CDR3 reads CATSLQGTDTQYF. In nucleotides, the CDR3 is TGTGCCACCTCCCTACAGGGGACAGATACGCAGTATTTT. Using reference TRBV5-4 and TRBJ2-3 for the parts outside the CDR3, the full variable domain is ETGVTQSPTHLIKTRGQQVTLRCSSQSGHNTVSWYQQALGQGPQFIFQYYREEENGRGNFPPRFSGLQFPNYSSELNVNALELDDSALYLCATSLQGTDTQYFGPGTRLTVL.

This clonotype was recorded at least ten times. The rearrangement uses TRBV10-3 and TRBJ2-3; no definite D call. The V end lost 5 bases, the J end lost 0 bases, and 15 bases lay between the germline ends. Germline V gene data show CDR1 as ENHRY and CDR2 as SYGVKD. The CDR3 runs to 16 residues. Here the CDR3 reads CAISPGEASSTDTQYF. In DNA, the CDR3 is TGTGCCATCAGTCCCGGCGAGGCTTCTAGCACAGATACGCAGTATTTT.

The table lists this clonotype with many counts. CDR3 sequence: CASSVASVAENNEQFF. The CDR3 coding sequence is TGTGCCAGCAGCGTAGCCTCGGTAGCGGAAAACAATGAGCAGTTCTTC. The chain has TRBV9 and TRBJ2-1; possibly TRBD2 for D (6 bases). The V end was cut by 0 bases, the J end by 5 bases, with 15 bases between. From germline, CDR1 is SGDLS and CDR2 YYNGEE. The CDR3 has 16 amino acids.

This clonotype has a count of ten or more. The gene calls are TRBV6-1 and TRBJ2-1; D is unclear. Germline CDR1 reads MNHNS; CDR2 reads SASEGT. The CDR3 loop spans 14 amino acids. The V and J ends lost 7 bases and 6 bases respectively, with 16 bases between them. The CDR3 bases are TGTGCCAGCAAGTATCTAGGACCCCGCAATGAGCAGTTCTTC. Residues: CASKYLGPRNEQFF.

The chain joins TRBV7-9 to TRBJ2-7; 12 bases line up with TRBD2. Trimming removed 1 base from V and 3 bases from J; junction bases left unmatched: 4. CDR1 SEHNR and CDR2 FQNEAQ come from the germline V gene (reference sequence). The CDR3 runs 16 residues. The CDR3 nucleotides are TGTGCCAGCAGCTTAGGACTAGCGGGAGTCCTCTACGAGCAGTACTTC. This encodes CASSLGLAGVLYEQYF.

This clonotype has more than one count but fewer than ten. The chain recombines TRBV6-5 with TRBJ2-5; 8 nucleotides match TRBD2. The V and J ends lost 5 bases and 5 bases, in that order; junction bases with no gene match: 10. In germline, CDR1 is MNHEY, CDR2 SVGAGI. This CDR3 spans 15 amino acids. The CDR3 DNA reads as TGTGCCAGCAGTCACGGGACTAGAACATCGGAGACCCAGTACTTC. Its translation is CASSHGTRTSETQYF.

There are many counts of this clonotype. The chain is built from TRBV20-1 and TRBJ2-5; no clear D gene. CDR3 length equals 15 residues. V lost 3 bases to trimming and J lost 2 bases, with 16 bases between them. Germline CDR1 is DFQATT and CDR2 is SNEGSKA (reference sequence). CDR3 amino acids: CSARQSGATQETQYF. The CDR3, as DNA: TGCAGTGCTAGGCAATCTGGAGCCACTCAAGAGACCCAGTACTTC.

As DNA, the CDR3 is TGTGCCAGCAGCCTCGGACAGGGCGGACCCTACAATGAGCAGTTCTTC. This codes for CASSLGQGGPYNEQFF. V usage is TRBV6-1 and J usage is TRBJ2-1; 8 positions agree with TRBD1. The CDR3 runs to 16 residues. Germline V gene sequence: CDR1 MNHNS, CDR2 SASEGT. Trimming at V came to 6 bases and at J to 2 bases, leaving 9 bases not matched to a gene.

This clonotype was seen once. A much larger clone differs by one base, so this may be a read error. This chain joins TRBV6-5 and TRBJ2-7; D is undetermined. The CDR3 sequence is 15 residues long. Germline CDR1 and CDR2: MNHEY and SVGAGI. CDR3 loop: CANSHSKKGSYEQYF. In DNA form, the CDR3 reads TGTGCCAACAGTCACTCGAAAAAGGGCTCCTACGAGCAGTACTTC.

This clonotype was counted many times. V gene TRBV7-8 combines with J gene TRBJ1-6; D is perhaps TRBD1 (6 bases). The CDR3 is 15 residues long. Germline CDR1 and CDR2: SGHVS and FQNEAQ. Deletions cut 3 bases from V and 9 bases from J, with 15 bases between. The CDR3 reads CASSFRGQGPSPLHF. The CDR3 coding sequence is TGTGCCAGCAGCTTCAGAGGGCAGGGGCCTTCACCCCTCCACTTT.

In the case of this clonotype: With a much larger clone just one base away, this may be a read error. The chain carries TRBV27 and TRBJ2-1, with 10 bases fitting TRBD2. From germline, CDR1 is MNHEY and CDR2 SMNVEV (reference sequence). The CDR3 has 15 residues. With 4 bases clipped from V and 4 bases from J, the junction kept 4 bases outside the gene matches. Here the CDR3 DNA reads TGTGCCAGCAGTTGTCGGACTAGCGGATACAATGAGCAGTTCTTC. Its translation: CASSCRTSGYNEQFF.

Many counts were recorded for this clonotype. The chain uses TRBV6-6 and TRBJ2-5; a weak D match, TRBD1 (6 bases). Germline V gene data show CDR1 as MNHNY and CDR2 as SVGAGI (reference sequence). The germline V and J ends were trimmed by 7 bases and 3 bases, with 9 bases remaining between them. The CDR3 length is 12 residues. CDR3 sequence reads: CASNKGEETQYF. In DNA form, the CDR3 reads TGTGCCAGCAACAAGGGGGAAGAGACCCAGTACTTC.

This clonotype was observed a few times. This sequence joins TRBV19 and TRBJ1-5; D possibly corresponds to TRBD1 (5 bases). CDR3 length: 13 residues. CDR1 is LNHDA and CDR2 is SQIVND in the germline V gene (reference sequence). Trimming removed 4 bases from V and 6 bases from J, with 10 bases in between. The CDR3 coding sequence is TGTGCCAGTAGTACTCAGGGAGGTCAGCCCCAGCATTTT. Translating it yields CASSTQGGQPQHF.

On this clonotype: The junction does not match germline at one end; this may be a read error. The CDR3 DNA follows: TGCAGTGCTAGAGGGGGTTTTAACTACACTGAGCAGCTCTTC. Protein product: CSARGGFNYTEQLF. The V and J genes are TRBV20-1 and TRBJ2-1; no firm D call. The CDR3 is made up of 14 amino acids. Germline CDR1 is DFQATT and CDR2 is SNEGSKA (reference sequence).

Note on this clonotype: At one end the junction does not follow the germline gene, possibly because of a read error. The chain employs TRBV5-5 and TRBJ2-3, with D hard to call. CDR1 and CDR2 (germline): SGHKS, YYEKEE (reference sequence). The CDR3 runs 15 residues. CDR3 sequence: CASSLGVSSVDTRYF. The CDR3 bases are TGTGCCAGCAGCTTGGGTGTTTCGTCAGTAGATACGCGGTATTTT.

This clonotype was found a few times. This sequence joins TRBV7-9 and TRBJ1-1; D perhaps matches TRBD1 (6 bases). The CDR3 covers 21 residues. The V end was cut by 2 bases, the J end by 3 bases, with 31 bases between. CDR1 is SEHNR, CDR2 FQNEAQ, per germline (reference sequence). Here the CDR3 DNA reads TGTGCCAGCAGCTTAAAAGGGGCGGCGGCAGGGGATAGTGGTGAGGACACTGAAGCTTTCTTT. As protein: CASSLKGAAAGDSGEDTEAFF.

In this sample, this clonotype turned up many times. A much larger clone lies a single base off, so this may be a read error. The rearrangement joins TRBV7-2 to TRBJ1-6, with D maybe TRBD1 (5 bases). CDR3 size: 18 residues. Germline-derived CDR1 and CDR2 are SGHTA and FQGNSA. The CDR3 region is CASSLTRIGGTYNPPLHF. The CDR3 DNA follows: TGTGCCAGCAGCTTAACGAGGATTGGGGGAACCTATAATCCACCCCTCCACTTT. The full variable domain, in which reference TRBV7-2 and TRBJ1-6 provide the parts outside the CDR3, is GAGVSQSPSNKVTEKGKDVELRCDPISGHTALYWYRQSLGQGLEFLIYFQGNSAPDKSGLPSDRFSAERTGGSVSTLTIQRTQQEDSAVYLCASSLTRIGGTYNPPLHFGNGTRLTVT.

The rearrangement links TRBV6-2 or TRBV6-3 to TRBJ2-1; the D gene could be TRBD1 or TRBD2 (5 bases each). The germline V and J ends were trimmed by 1 base and 4 bases, with 5 bases remaining between them. Looked up from germline, CDR1 is MNHEY and CDR2 is SVGEGT. This CDR3 is 13 amino acids long. CDR3 residues: CASSYWGYNEQFF. The CDR3 bases are TGTGCCAGCAGTTACTGGGGGTACAATGAGCAGTTCTTC.